The 8 T cell receptor beta chains below all came from one sample that was sequenced in a study of blood T cell repertoires in COVID-19. Libraries were prepared by immunoSEQ multiplex PCR; TCRdb keeps only in-frame clonotypes and omits some of them. The table includes 380,000 or so clones, roughly 90% detected once. The sequencing input was peripheral blood. All receptors come from a man between 40 and 49 years old with acute or convalescent COVID-19.

The J gene is TRBJ2-7, the V gene TRBV7-2; TRBD2 agrees at 7 bases. From germline, CDR1 is SGHTA and CDR2 FQGNSA. This CDR3 comprises 14 residues. V lost 1 base, J lost 2 bases, and 2 bases stayed unmatched. The DNA of the CDR3 is TGTGCCAGCAGCTTAGGGCGGGGGACCTACGAGCAGTACTTC. It yields the protein CASSLGRGTYEQYF.

The CDR3 reads CASFPLAGPYEQYF. DNA of the CDR3: TGTGCCAGTTTCCCCCTAGCGGGGCCCTACGAGCAGTACTTC. The chain uses TRBV11-2 and TRBJ2-7, with 9 bases aligning to TRBD2. Germline values: CDR1 SGHAT, CDR2 FQNNGV. The J segment lost 2 bases and the V segment lost 9 bases, leaving 8 bases of the junction unmatched. The CDR3 runs to 14 residues. The full variable domain, its missing parts supplied by reference TRBV11-2 and TRBJ2-7, is EAGVAQSPRYKIIEKRQSVAFWCNPISGHATLYWYQQILGQGPKLLIQFQNNGVVDDSQLPKDRFSAERLKGVDSTLKIQPAKLEDSAVYLCASFPLAGPYEQYFGPGTRLTVT.

The J gene is TRBJ2-1, the V gene TRBV5-1; 12 bases line up with TRBD2. Germline V CDR1 and CDR2: SGHRS, YFSETQ. Trimming took 3 bases from V and 7 from J; bases not matched to a gene: 8. This CDR3 spans 16 amino acids. CDR3 DNA sequence: TGCGCCAGCAGCTCGGGGGGACTAGCGGGTAGAAATGAGCAGTTCTTC. Translated, it gives CASSSGGLAGRNEQFF.

The V and J genes are TRBV5-1 and TRBJ1-2, with TRBD1 identical over 7 bases. Germline V gene data show CDR1 as SGHRS and CDR2 as YFSETQ. With V trimmed by 3 bases and J by 8 bases, 7 bases remained unmatched. The CDR3 has 13 amino acids. Written as DNA, the CDR3 is TGCGCCAGCAGCTCGGGGGACAGCGGGGGCTACACCTTC. It codes for CASSSGDSGGYTF.

The rearrangement joins TRBV6-5 to TRBJ2-7; TRBD2 agrees at 8 bases. The CDR3 is 15 residues long. The germline CDR1 and CDR2 sequences are MNHEY and SVGAGI. V dropped 7 bases and J dropped 3; count of bases not matched to a gene: 11. CDR3 bases: TGTGCCAGCACCCTCCCGGGAGGGAATATCTACGAGCAGTACTTC. Protein: CASTLPGGNIYEQYF.

The chain couples TRBV29-1 to TRBJ2-5, with a possible D match to TRBD2 (6 bases). Trimming pared 7 bases from V and 3 bases from J, leaving 15 bases between. CDR1 SQVTM and CDR2 ANQGSEA come from the germline V gene. The CDR3 runs to 13 residues. Here the CDR3 reads CSGEGWGEETQYF. The CDR3 coding sequence is TGCAGCGGCGAGGGCTGGGGGGAAGAGACCCAGTACTTC. The full variable domain, completed using reference TRBV29-1 and TRBJ2-5, is SAVISQKPSRDICQRGTSLTIQCQVDSQVTMMFWYRQQPGQSLTLIATANQGSEATYESGFVIDKFPISRPNLTFSTLTVSNMSPEDSSIYLCSGEGWGEETQYFGPGTRLLVL.

V gene TRBV12-3 or TRBV12-4 combines with J gene TRBJ1-1; 9 bases align to TRBD1. This CDR3 comprises 13 residues. Trimming took 6 bases from V and 6 from J; bases not matched to a gene: 5. The CDR3 region is CASRTGQGSEAFF. In DNA, the CDR3 is TGTGCCAGCAGGACGGGACAGGGCTCTGAAGCTTTCTTT.

The J gene is TRBJ1-4, the V gene TRBV27; no firm D call. The CDR3 runs to 14 residues. In germline, CDR1 is MNHEY, CDR2 SMNVEV (reference sequence). Trimming stripped 3 bases from V and 0 bases from J, with 5 bases between. The CDR3 nucleotides read TGTGCCAGCAGTTTCCAGTCAACTAATGAAAAACTGTTTTTT. Translation: CASSFQSTNEKLFF.